The 4 T cell receptor beta chains below were found in one sample sequenced in a study of T cell changes during pregnancy in multiple sclerosis. Some clones are missing from TCRdb's copy, which holds only in-frame ones; the method was immunoSEQ multiplex PCR. The sample carries roughly 87,000 clones, about 93% recorded once. Specimen: peripheral blood, collected in the third trimester of pregnancy. These receptors were taken from a female donor in good health, enrolled as a control in a pregnancy study.

This CDR3 reads CASSDHGGQPQHF. CDR3 DNA sequence: TGTGCCAGCAGTGATCATGGAGGTCAGCCCCAGCATTTT. The chain employs TRBV2 and TRBJ1-5; D call uncertain. CDR3 length: 13 residues. The V end lost 3 bases, the J end lost 6 bases, and 9 bases lay between the germline ends. Germline CDR1 is SNHLY and CDR2 is FYNNEI.

The chain recombines TRBV5-4 with TRBJ2-5, with 8 bases fitting TRBD1. V lost 3 bases to trimming and J lost 5 bases; unmatched junction nucleotides: 6. Germline V lookup: CDR1 SGHNT, CDR2 YYREEE (reference sequence). The CDR3 is 14 residues long. The chain's CDR3 is CASSSPTGAETQYF. CDR3 DNA sequence: TGTGCCAGCAGCTCGCCGACAGGGGCGGAGACCCAGTACTTC.

V is TRBV5-1 and J is TRBJ2-2, with TRBD1 as a possible D gene (5 bases). V gave up 1 base and J gave up 4 bases, with 11 bases separating them. Per the germline V gene, CDR1 is SGHRS and CDR2 is YFSETQ. The CDR3 contains 15 residues. For the CDR3, the DNA is TGCGCCAGCAGCTTGAGGTCAGGGCTCACCGGGGAGCTGTTTTTT. It specifies CASSLRSGLTGELFF.

This rearrangement joins TRBV27 to TRBJ2-1; TRBD2 matches at 8 bases. This CDR3 is built from 14 residues. With V trimmed by 5 bases and J by 8 bases, 8 bases remained unmatched. Germline values: CDR1 MNHEY, CDR2 SMNVEV (reference sequence). The CDR3 DNA is TGTGCCAGCAGTCCTCAACTAGCGGTCGATGAGCAGTTCTTC. It translates to CASSPQLAVDEQFF.